This passage covers 20 T cell receptor beta chains from one sample sequenced in a study of CD4+ T cells in melanoma. Profiling relied on immunoSEQ multiplex PCR, and the TCRdb table lists in-frame clones only, not all of them. This sample has roughly 140,000 clones, with 85% to 95% found just once. These receptors all come from a human donor with melanoma.

DNA for the CDR3: TGTGCCAGCAGCTTAGGGCGCGGGCCAGCCTACAATGAGCAGTTCTTC. Protein sequence: CASSLGRGPAYNEQFF. The V and J genes are TRBV11-3 and TRBJ2-1; tentative D call: TRBD2 (5 bases). This CDR3 is built from 16 residues. V shed 1 base and J shed 2 bases, with 12 bases lying between them. The V gene's germline CDR1 is SGHNT and CDR2 YENEEA.

V gene TRBV4-1 combines with J gene TRBJ2-5, with D perhaps TRBD2 (5 bases). V lost 0 bases to trimming and J lost 5 bases, with 10 bases between them. This CDR3 has 14 residues. CDR1 MGHRA and CDR2 YSYEKL come from the germline V gene. CDR3 in amino acids: CASSQDLASETQYF. The CDR3 DNA is TGCGCCAGCAGCCAAGATCTAGCTTCGGAGACCCAGTACTTC.

The chain carries TRBV5-1 and TRBJ2-7; the match to TRBD1 covers 10 bases. J lost 0 bases, V lost 4 bases, and 1 base had no gene match. Germline CDR1 is SGHRS and CDR2 is YFSETQ. This CDR3 contains 14 residues. CDR3 sequence (DNA): TGCGCCAGCAGCCGGACAGGGGGCTCCTACGAGCAGTACTTC. The encoded protein is CASSRTGGSYEQYF.

The chain employs TRBV7-2 and TRBJ1-1; TRBD1 might be the D (5 bases). The CDR3 contains 15 residues. The V gene lost 5 bases and the J gene lost 1 base, with 14 bases spanning the gap. CDR1 is SGHTA and CDR2 is FQGNSA in the germline V gene. For the CDR3, the DNA is TGTGCCAGCAGCCCCAGGAGGGGAGGGAACACTGAAGCTTTCTTT. This codes for CASSPRRGGNTEAFF. Using reference TRBV7-2 and TRBJ1-1 for the parts outside the CDR3, the full variable domain is GAGVSQSPSNKVTEKGKDVELRCDPISGHTALYWYRQSLGQGLEFLIYFQGNSAPDKSGLPSDRFSAERTGGSVSTLTIQRTQQEDSAVYLCASSPRRGGNTEAFFGQGTRLTVV.

This clone has only one observation. The chain's CDR3 is CASSWDRREQYF. As DNA, the CDR3 is TGTGCCAGCAGCTGGGACAGGCGCGAGCAGTACTTC. The chain has TRBV7-8 and TRBJ2-7; 8 bases map to TRBD1. Germline trimming cut 4 bases from V and 6 bases from J; bases unmatched to any gene: 2. Per the germline V gene, CDR1 is SGHVS and CDR2 is FQNEAQ. This CDR3 has 12 amino acids.

This chain uses TRBV7-9 with TRBJ2-1; 10 bases map to TRBD1. V dropped 5 bases and J dropped 8; count of bases not matched to a gene: 6. Germline CDR1 SEHNR, CDR2 FQNEAQ (reference sequence). This CDR3 region has 14 residues. DNA of the CDR3: TGTGCCAGCAGCATACGACAGGGGGCGGATGAGCAGTTCTTC. It specifies CASSIRQGADEQFF.

The CDR3 sequence: CASSFPVGEAFF. The CDR3, as DNA: TGTGCCAGCAGCTTTCCCGTGGGTGAAGCTTTCTTT. This chain uses TRBV13 with TRBJ1-1; no firm D call. V shed 3 bases and J shed 7 bases, with 9 bases lying between them. This CDR3 has 12 residues. Germline CDR1 PRHDT, CDR2 FYEKMQ (reference sequence).

The V call is TRBV5-1, the J call TRBJ1-4; 11 positions match TRBD1. From germline, CDR1 is SGHRS and CDR2 YFSETQ. The CDR3 runs 14 residues. Losses at the gene ends were 4 bases for V and 7 bases for J; bases not matched to a gene: 3. CDR3 nucleotide sequence: TGCGCCAGCAGCCAAGGACAGGGGGCTGAAAAACTGTTTTTT. This encodes CASSQGQGAEKLFF.

The sample holds one count of this clone. CDR3 loop: CSAGQGRNEQYF. The CDR3 nucleotides are TGCAGCGCAGGACAGGGGAGGAACGAGCAGTACTTC. The gene calls are TRBV29-1 and TRBJ2-7; 9 bases match TRBD1. Trimming cost V 7 bases and J 5 bases; bases outside gene matches: 6. The CDR3 is 12 residues long. Germline V CDR1 and CDR2: SQVTM, ANQGSEA.

The CDR3 spells CASSPFSGTGGNTEAFF. The CDR3 DNA reads TGTGCCAGCAGCCCCTTTTCCGGGACAGGGGGGAACACTGAAGCTTTCTTT. The chain is built from TRBV13 and TRBJ1-1; 11 bases line up with TRBD1. Germline V gene sequence: CDR1 PRHDT, CDR2 FYEKMQ (reference sequence). The ends lost 5 bases at V and 1 base at J; junction bases unmatched: 9. This CDR3 comprises 17 residues. Supplemented by reference TRBV13 and TRBJ1-1, the full variable domain reads AAGVIQSPRHLIKEKRETATLKCYPIPRHDTVYWYQQGPGQDPQFLISFYEKMQSDKGSIPDRFSAQQFSDYHSELNMSSLELGDSALYFCASSPFSGTGGNTEAFFGQGTRLTVV.

V is TRBV19 and J is TRBJ1-4; 8 bases fit TRBD1. This CDR3 contains 22 residues. Germline trimming cut 4 bases from V and 8 bases from J; bases unmatched to any gene: 30. Looked up from germline, CDR1 is LNHDA and CDR2 is SQIVND (reference sequence). The CDR3 reads CASSRTLGRQGLSGIVIEKLFF. DNA for the CDR3: TGTGCCAGTAGTAGGACTTTAGGGAGACAGGGGTTATCCGGGATAGTAATAGAAAAACTGTTTTTT.

The chain uses TRBV6-6 and TRBJ1-2, with 7 bases fitting TRBD1. Germline loops: CDR1 MNHNY, CDR2 SVGAGI (reference sequence). The junction had 5 bases not matched to a gene; V was cut back by 4 bases and J by 0 bases. The CDR3 runs 15 residues. The CDR3 region is CASSFQGGANYGYTF. CDR3 nucleotides: TGTGCCAGCAGTTTTCAGGGGGGGGCTAACTATGGCTACACCTTC.

The chain joins TRBV7-3 to TRBJ2-3; a possible D gene is TRBD2 (5 bases). The CDR3 is 14 residues long. Deletions cut 5 bases from V and 2 bases from J, with 11 bases between. Germline V gene data show CDR1 as SGHTA and CDR2 as FQGTGA. CDR3 nucleotide sequence: TGTGCCAGCAGCCGGATAGCGAACACAGATACGCAGTATTTT. Its translation: CASSRIANTDTQYF.

This chain connects TRBV7-9 to TRBJ1-2; TRBD1 matches at 9 bases. This CDR3 contains 15 residues. Germline CDR1 SEHNR, CDR2 FQNEAQ (reference sequence). V lost 4 bases, J lost 7 bases, and 10 bases stayed unmatched. CDR3 loop: CASSSPTGGEGGYTF. In DNA, the CDR3 is TGTGCCAGCAGCTCTCCAACAGGGGGCGAGGGTGGCTACACCTTC.

The chain employs TRBV5-8 and TRBJ1-5; 7 bases agree with TRBD1. Trimming at V came to 4 bases and at J to 2 bases, leaving 6 bases not matched to a gene. CDR3 length equals 15 residues. Germline values: CDR1 SGHTS, CDR2 YDEGEE. Here the CDR3 DNA reads TGTGCCAGCAGCGCCAGGGGGTATCGCAATCAGCCCCAGCATTTT. Translation: CASSARGYRNQPQHF.

V is TRBV27 and J is TRBJ2-7; TRBD1 or TRBD2 may be the D gene (5 bases each). CDR3 length: 15 amino acids. Germline lookup yields CDR1 MNHEY and CDR2 SMNVEV (reference sequence). V lost 0 bases and J lost 0, with 9 bases in between. CDR3 region: CASSLSPGTSYEQYF. DNA for the CDR3: TGTGCCAGCAGTTTATCCCCAGGGACCTCCTACGAGCAGTACTTC.

The CDR3 DNA reads TGTGCCAGCAGTTTCCGGGGCACTGAAGCTTTCTTT. Encoded protein: CASSFRGTEAFF. The J gene is TRBJ1-1, the V gene TRBV27; no clear D gene. This CDR3 has 12 residues. The V gene lost 3 bases and the J gene lost 4 bases, with 6 bases spanning the gap. The germline V gene has CDR1 MNHEY and CDR2 SMNVEV (reference sequence).

The chain combines TRBV7-2 with TRBJ1-4; 10 bases line up with TRBD1. CDR1 SGHTA and CDR2 FQGNSA come from the germline V gene. The CDR3 spans 17 residues. Losses at the gene ends were 4 bases for V and 10 bases for J; bases not matched to a gene: 15. The CDR3 nucleotides read TGTGCCAGCAGCTCAACAGGGACAGGGGATGGAGTGCGAAAACTGTTTTTT. This codes for CASSSTGTGDGVRKLFF.

This rearrangement joins TRBV7-3 to TRBJ2-1; TRBD2 aligns across 10 bases. Germline V gene lookup returns CDR1 SGHTA and CDR2 FQGTGA. The CDR3 consists of 15 residues. The V and J ends lost 6 bases and 8 bases, in that order; junction bases with no gene match: 10. CDR3 in DNA: TGTGCCAGCAGTTGGATACTAGCGGGGTTGGATGAGCAGTTCTTC. Translated, it gives CASSWILAGLDEQFF.

The chain couples TRBV19 to TRBJ2-3; D not resolved. V shed 3 bases and J shed 0 bases, with 7 bases lying between them. The CDR3 is 14 residues long. CDR1 is LNHDA and CDR2 is SQIVND in the germline V gene (reference sequence). The chain's CDR3 is CASSISPSTDTQYF. DNA for the CDR3: TGTGCCAGTAGTATCAGTCCTAGCACAGATACGCAGTATTTT.